This is a list of T cell receptor beta chains from one sample in a study of blood T cells in healthy people across ages. TCRdb reprocessed the 5' RACE reads via MiXCR and lists one record per CDR3 protein. The table shows around 1.5 million distinct CDR3 sequences, with approximately 59% occurring only once. The specimen sequenced was blood. These receptors all come from a man aged 18 to 30 in good health. CDR3s include the opening cysteine and the closing phenylalanine or tryptophan. D genes are given only for firm matches. The size of a clone is reported for some rows only, either as once, few or many, or as a class for expanded clones.

abundance: few; d_gene: .; len: 15; v_gene: TRBV4-1; j_gene: TRBJ1-5; CDR3nt: TGCGCCAGCAGCCAAGAGGAAAGCCCCAATCAGCCCCAGCATTTT; CDR3aa: CASSQEESPNQPQHF
abundance: .; d_gene: TRBD1; len: 15; v_gene: TRBV20-1; j_gene: TRBJ2-1; CDR3nt: TGCAGTGCTAGGACTGGGACAGGGACCTACAATGAGCAGTTCTTC; CDR3aa: CSARTGTGTYNEQFF
abundance: few; d_gene: TRBD1; len: 15; v_gene: TRBV12-3/TRBV12-4; j_gene: TRBJ2-5; CDR3nt: TGTGCCAGCAGTCGAGAAGGGACAGATGGGGAGACCCAGTACTTC; CDR3aa: CASSREGTDGETQYF
abundance: .; d_gene: .; len: 15; v_gene: TRBV2; j_gene: TRBJ2-2; CDR3nt: TGTGCCAGCAGAAAAGTCGGGGGAAACACCGGGGAGCTGTTTTTT; CDR3aa: CASRKVGGNTGELFF
abundance: .; d_gene: .; len: 11; v_gene: TRBV20-1; j_gene: TRBJ1-2; CDR3nt: TGCAGTGCTATCTTTAACTATGGCTACACCTTC; CDR3aa: CSAIFNYGYTF
abundance: .; d_gene: TRBD1; len: 15; v_gene: TRBV4-1; j_gene: TRBJ1-2; CDR3nt: TGCGCCAGCAGCCGGGCGGTGGACAGGGGTTCTGGCTACACCTTC; CDR3aa: CASSRAVDRGSGYTF
abundance: many; d_gene: .; len: 13; v_gene: TRBV14; j_gene: TRBJ2-5; CDR3nt: TGTGCCAGCAGCCAAGGGACTTATGGGACCCAGTACTTC; CDR3aa: CASSQGTYGTQYF
abundance: .; d_gene: .; len: 14; v_gene: TRBV9; j_gene: TRBJ2-3; CDR3nt: TGTGCCAGCAGCGTAGCAGGGGTCCCAGATACGCAGTATTTT; CDR3aa: CASSVAGVPDTQYF
abundance: .; d_gene: TRBD1; len: 13; v_gene: TRBV27; j_gene: TRBJ1-2; CDR3nt: TGTGCCAGTGGAGGGACAGATCAAGGTGGCTACACCTTC; CDR3aa: CASGGTDQGGYTF
abundance: .; d_gene: TRBD1; len: 15; v_gene: TRBV4-1; j_gene: TRBJ2-5; CDR3nt: TGCGCCAGCAGCCAGTCGGGACAGCTAAAGGAGACCCAGTACTTC; CDR3aa: CASSQSGQLKETQYF
abundance: few; d_gene: .; len: 11; v_gene: TRBV4-3; j_gene: TRBJ2-3; CDR3nt: TGCGCCAGCAGTCGACAGAATACGCAGTATTTT; CDR3aa: CASSRQNTQYF
abundance: .; d_gene: .; len: 17; v_gene: TRBV4-2; j_gene: TRBJ1-6; CDR3nt: TGTGCCAGCAGCCCAATTGAGAAGACCTTATATAATTCACCCCTCCACTTT; CDR3aa: CASSPIEKTLYNSPLHF
abundance: few; d_gene: TRBD2; len: 15; v_gene: TRBV4-1; j_gene: TRBJ2-2; CDR3nt: TGCGCCAGCAGCCAAGTCGCGCGGGAGGTTGGGGAGCTGTTTTTT; CDR3aa: CASSQVAREVGELFF
abundance: .; d_gene: TRBD1; len: 15; v_gene: TRBV24-1; j_gene: TRBJ1-2; CDR3nt: TGTGCCACCAGTGATCCCGAGACAGGGAATTATGGCTACACCTTC; CDR3aa: CATSDPETGNYGYTF
abundance: once; d_gene: TRBD1; len: 15; v_gene: TRBV12-3/TRBV12-4; j_gene: TRBJ1-6; CDR3nt: TGTGCCAGCAGGGAATTGGGGACAGGGTCTTCACCCCTCCACTTT; CDR3aa: CASRELGTGSSPLHF
abundance: .; d_gene: .; len: 14; v_gene: TRBV11-1; j_gene: TRBJ1-1; CDR3nt: TGTGCCAGCAGCTTACTCGAGGCCCTAGAAGGAGCTTTCTTT; CDR3aa: CASSLLEALEGAFF
abundance: few; d_gene: .; len: 14; v_gene: TRBV29-1; j_gene: TRBJ2-3; CDR3nt: TGCAGCGTCCGGAGACAGAGGGCGGGAGATACGCAGTATTTT; CDR3aa: CSVRRQRAGDTQYF
abundance: few; d_gene: TRBD1; len: 18; v_gene: TRBV29-1; j_gene: TRBJ2-6; CDR3nt: TGCAGCGCCATAGCCGGGACAGGGTTTTTCTCTGGGGCCAACGTCCTGACTTTC; CDR3aa: CSAIAGTGFFSGANVLTF
abundance: .; d_gene: .; len: 14; v_gene: TRBV11-2; j_gene: TRBJ2-2; CDR3nt: TGTGCCAGCAGCTTAAGGGGGAGAGACGGGGAGCTGTTTTTT; CDR3aa: CASSLRGRDGELFF
abundance: .; d_gene: .; len: 12; v_gene: TRBV27; j_gene: TRBJ2-7; CDR3nt: TGTGCCAGCAGTTTGTTAGGGGCCGAGCAGTACTTC; CDR3aa: CASSLLGAEQYF
abundance: .; d_gene: .; len: 14; v_gene: TRBV11-2; j_gene: TRBJ2-4; CDR3nt: TGTACCAGCAGCTTGGCCGTTTCCAAAAACATTCAGTACTTC; CDR3aa: CTSSLAVSKNIQYF
abundance: .; d_gene: .; len: 15; v_gene: TRBV15; j_gene: TRBJ1-4; CDR3nt: TGTGCCACCAGCAGGAGGGGCAGTACTAATGAAAAACTGTTTTTT; CDR3aa: CATSRRGSTNEKLFF
abundance: few; d_gene: .; len: 13; v_gene: TRBV20-1; j_gene: TRBJ2-7; CDR3nt: TGCAGTGCTACCCAGGACGGGACCTACGAGCAGTACTTC; CDR3aa: CSATQDGTYEQYF
abundance: .; d_gene: .; len: 16; v_gene: TRBV4-1; j_gene: TRBJ2-5; CDR3nt: TGCGCCAGCAGCCATCCCTCTGGGTCCTTACAAGAGACCCAGTACTTC; CDR3aa: CASSHPSGSLQETQYF
abundance: .; d_gene: TRBD1; len: 13; v_gene: TRBV3-1; j_gene: TRBJ2-7; CDR3nt: TGTGCCAGCAGCCAAGATAGGGGACAGCCGCAGTACTTC; CDR3aa: CASSQDRGQPQYF
abundance: .; d_gene: TRBD1; len: 13; v_gene: TRBV27; j_gene: TRBJ2-1; CDR3nt: TGTGCCAGCAGTTTATCCCCGGGGACAGAGGAGTTCTTC; CDR3aa: CASSLSPGTEEFF
abundance: once; d_gene: .; len: 14; v_gene: TRBV25-1; j_gene: TRBJ1-2; CDR3nt: TGTGCCAGCAGTGAATATAAGGACGGCTATGGCTACACCTTC; CDR3aa: CASSEYKDGYGYTF
abundance: .; d_gene: .; len: 16; v_gene: TRBV4-3; j_gene: TRBJ2-7; CDR3nt: TGCGCCAGCAGCCAAGATGGGGCAGGTAGCTCCTACGAGCAGTACTTC; CDR3aa: CASSQDGAGSSYEQYF
abundance: few; d_gene: TRBD2; len: 14; v_gene: TRBV9; j_gene: TRBJ2-7; CDR3nt: TGTGCCAGCAGCGACGCCTTGGGGGGGTACGAGCAGTACTTC; CDR3aa: CASSDALGGYEQYF
abundance: .; d_gene: .; len: 16; v_gene: TRBV6-1; j_gene: TRBJ1-1; CDR3nt: TGTGCCAGCAGTGAAGCGGGTCAGGGCCGGGGAACTGAAGCTTTCTTT; CDR3aa: CASSEAGQGRGTEAFF
abundance: .; d_gene: .; len: 14; v_gene: TRBV6-5; j_gene: TRBJ1-5; CDR3nt: TGTGCCAGCAGTTATAGGTACGGCAATCAGCCCCAGCATTTT; CDR3aa: CASSYRYGNQPQHF
abundance: .; d_gene: .; len: 13; v_gene: TRBV20-1; j_gene: TRBJ1-3; CDR3nt: TGCAGTGCTAGTTGGGGGGTTGGAAACACCATATATTTT; CDR3aa: CSASWGVGNTIYF
abundance: .; d_gene: TRBD1; len: 15; v_gene: TRBV7-9; j_gene: TRBJ2-7; CDR3nt: TGTGCCAGCAGCCTGAGACAGACAGGGTCGGACGAGCAGTACTTC; CDR3aa: CASSLRQTGSDEQYF
abundance: .; d_gene: .; len: 14; v_gene: TRBV28; j_gene: TRBJ2-7; CDR3nt: TGTGCCAGCAGTTTCCGGTTGCAGGAAAACGAGCAGTACTTC; CDR3aa: CASSFRLQENEQYF
abundance: few; d_gene: .; len: 13; v_gene: TRBV27; j_gene: TRBJ1-5; CDR3nt: TGTGCCAGCAGCGGGGGGGTCAATCAGCCCCAGCATTTT; CDR3aa: CASSGGVNQPQHF
abundance: .; d_gene: .; len: 13; v_gene: TRBV7-2; j_gene: TRBJ1-2; CDR3nt: TGTGCCAGCTGGGCGAGGGGGGCGAGGGGCTACACCTTC; CDR3aa: CASWARGARGYTF
abundance: few; d_gene: .; len: 12; v_gene: TRBV20-1; j_gene: TRBJ2-7; CDR3nt: TGCAGTGCTAGTAGCAGCCCCTACGAGCAGTACTTC; CDR3aa: CSASSSPYEQYF
abundance: .; d_gene: .; len: 15; v_gene: TRBV25-1; j_gene: TRBJ2-7; CDR3nt: TGTGCCAGCAGTGCTTGGGTCAGGAGCTCCTACGAGCAGTACTTC; CDR3aa: CASSAWVRSSYEQYF
abundance: once; d_gene: .; len: 14; v_gene: TRBV24-1; j_gene: TRBJ2-2; CDR3nt: TGTGCCACCAGTGATTTGACAGGAACCGGGGAGCTGTTTTTT; CDR3aa: CATSDLTGTGELFF
abundance: .; d_gene: .; len: 14; v_gene: TRBV9; j_gene: TRBJ1-6; CDR3nt: TGTGCCAGCAGCGTAGGGGACAAGAATTCACCCCTCCACTTT; CDR3aa: CASSVGDKNSPLHF
abundance: .; d_gene: .; len: 14; v_gene: TRBV20-1; j_gene: TRBJ2-7; CDR3nt: TGCAGTGCTAGAGACCGCAGGGATTCTTACGAGCAGTACTTC; CDR3aa: CSARDRRDSYEQYF
abundance: .; d_gene: .; len: 12; v_gene: TRBV2; j_gene: TRBJ2-1; CDR3nt: TGTGCCGGAACCGCAGTTATCAATGAGCAGTTCTTC; CDR3aa: CAGTAVINEQFF
abundance: few; d_gene: .; len: 12; v_gene: TRBV29-1; j_gene: TRBJ2-5; CDR3nt: TGCAGCGTTGTGGACCTTTTAGAGACCCAGTACTTC; CDR3aa: CSVVDLLETQYF
abundance: many; d_gene: .; len: 13; v_gene: TRBV5-1; j_gene: TRBJ2-7; CDR3nt: TGCGCCAGCAGCTGGGACACCTCCTACGAGCAGTACTTC; CDR3aa: CASSWDTSYEQYF
abundance: .; d_gene: .; len: 17; v_gene: TRBV5-5; j_gene: TRBJ1-2; CDR3nt: TGTGCCAGCAGCTTGGAAGGTTGGCAGGAGCTAACCTATGGCTACACCTTC; CDR3aa: CASSLEGWQELTYGYTF
abundance: .; d_gene: TRBD1; len: 16; v_gene: TRBV4-1; j_gene: TRBJ2-5; CDR3nt: TGCGCCAGCAGTACCGGGGGGACAGGGGGCGTGGAGACCCAGTACTTC; CDR3aa: CASSTGGTGGVETQYF